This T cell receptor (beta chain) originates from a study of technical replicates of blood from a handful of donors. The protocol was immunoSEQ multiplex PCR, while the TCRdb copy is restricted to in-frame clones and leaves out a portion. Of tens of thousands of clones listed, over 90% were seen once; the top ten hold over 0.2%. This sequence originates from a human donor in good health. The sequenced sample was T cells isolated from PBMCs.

DNA for the CDR3: TGTGCCAGCAGCGTAGGAGGGTTGCTAGCGGCCTACAATGAGCAGTTCTTC. Translation gives CASSVGGLLAAYNEQFF. The rearrangement links TRBV9 to TRBJ2-1; TRBD2 matches 7 bases. The CDR3 has 17 residues. J gave up 2 bases and V 0 bases, and 8 bases lay outside the gene matches. Germline-derived CDR1 and CDR2 are SGDLS and YYNGEE.